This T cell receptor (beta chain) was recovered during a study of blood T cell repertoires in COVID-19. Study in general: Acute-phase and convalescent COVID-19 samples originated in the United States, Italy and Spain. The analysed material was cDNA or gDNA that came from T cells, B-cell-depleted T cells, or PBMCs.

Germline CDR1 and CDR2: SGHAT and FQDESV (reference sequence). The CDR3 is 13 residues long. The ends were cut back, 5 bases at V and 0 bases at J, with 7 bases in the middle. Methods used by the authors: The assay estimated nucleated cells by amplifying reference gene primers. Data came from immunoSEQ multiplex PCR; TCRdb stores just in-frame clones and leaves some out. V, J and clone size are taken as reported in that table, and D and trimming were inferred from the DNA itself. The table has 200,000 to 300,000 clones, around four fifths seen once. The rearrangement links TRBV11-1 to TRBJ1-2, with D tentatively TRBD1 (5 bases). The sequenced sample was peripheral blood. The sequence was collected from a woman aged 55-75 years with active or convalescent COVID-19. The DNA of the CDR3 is TGTGCCAGCAGCCCGACAGCTAACTATGGCTACACCTTC. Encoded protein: CASSPTANYGYTF.